The present TCR beta chain was sequenced within a study of cytomegalovirus exposure and HLA in healthy donors. Of note for this clone: Its antigen is unidentified.

The CDR3 covers 13 residues. Germline CDR1 SGHRS, CDR2 YFSETQ. V was clipped by 1 base and J by 5 bases, with 8 bases between them. Broader study findings: Most TCR beta V segments were productive about 90% or about 30% of the time in an earlier analysis. Later analysis indicated greater clonal expansion among HLA-associated TCR beta chains than among equally common other chains.

Primers for the PCR totalled 60 Vbeta and 13 Jbeta. Assay: immunoSEQ multiplex PCR; the TCRdb copy retains only in-frame clones and omits some. This table has more than 95,000 clones, 76% appearing once. The chain combines TRBV5-1 with TRBJ2-3; unclear D gene. The source of this sequence is a woman in her late teens or twenties in good health and CMV-seropositive. Material for sequencing was PBMCs. CDR3 bases: TGCGCCAGCAGCTTGTCGTCCCGAGATACGCAGTATTTT. Protein sequence: CASSLSSRDTQYF.